This TCR beta chain was identified during a study of T cells in tuberculosis. For the study at large: Within 7 days of starting treatment, or before, PBMC were stored.

The time point was: new active TB diagnosis, blood taken before or within 7 days of starting treatment. Germline CDR1 and CDR2: MNHNS and SASEGT. V gave up 7 bases and J gave up 2 bases; unmatched junction bases: 1. This CDR3 region has 13 residues. Repertoires were generated with immunoSEQ multiplex PCR, while TCRdb's copy carries only in-frame clones and drops some. The data contain some 31,000 clones, roughly 82% of them seen just once; the ten biggest clones take up 5.2%. Here the sequenced sample was PBMCs, taken at tuberculosis diagnosis. This chain connects TRBV6-1 to TRBJ1-3; the match to TRBD1 covers 8 bases. The sequence was obtained from an adult with tuberculosis. CDR3 region: CASKQGAGNTIYF. CDR3 DNA: TGTGCCAGCAAACAGGGGGCTGGAAACACCATATATTTT.